The 9 T cell receptor beta chains below were found in one sample sequenced in a study of T cells expressing NK-cell markers. One entry per CDR3 protein, without DNA, is what TCRdb gives after re-calling the 5' RACE reads. The data include about 550,000 distinct CDR3 sequences; the top ten clones carry 3% to 4.5%. The sample consisted of blood T cells: a sorted CD56 or NKG2C T cell subset, CD4+ or CD8+ T cells, or bulk PBMC T cells (not recorded which). These receptor sequences come from a man in his late teens or twenties in good health.

The V gene is TRBV2, the J gene TRBJ1-1; there is no DNA to check the TCRdb D call of TRBD1. The germline V gene has CDR1 SNHLY and CDR2 FYNNEI. The CDR3 has 14 residues. CDR3 protein: CASSETGANTEAFF.

The V and J genes are TRBV20-1 and TRBJ2-4; TCRdb proposes TRBD2, but this gene call is untestable without DNA. The CDR3 runs to 14 residues. The germline CDR1 and CDR2 sequences are DFQATT and SNEGSKA (reference sequence). The CDR3 spells CSAGPAGPQNIQYF.

This chain links TRBV12-3 or TRBV12-4 with TRBJ2-2; TCRdb selects TRBD1, and the lack of DNA leaves this call unchecked. The CDR3 is 17 amino acids. This CDR3 reads CASSFSAGQGASGELFF.

This sequence joins TRBV29-1 and TRBJ2-1; TCRdb names TRBD1, which stays unverified in the absence of DNA. This CDR3 contains 15 residues. Germline V gives CDR1 SQVTM, CDR2 ANQGSEA. This CDR3 is CSVEDPTGLNNEQFF.

The rearrangement uses TRBV7-8 and TRBJ2-1; TCRdb returns TRBD2, unconfirmable since there is no DNA. The CDR3 totals 19 residues. Germline loops: CDR1 SGHVS, CDR2 FQNEAQ. The CDR3 spells CASSLALAGERGSYNEQFF.

The chain uses TRBV29-1 and TRBJ1-2; TCRdb's assignment of TRBD1 cannot be checked, as there is no DNA. Germline CDR1 is SQVTM and CDR2 is ANQGSEA. This CDR3 comprises 15 residues. The CDR3 sequence: CSTRGGKGANYGYTF. Full variable domain (remainder filled in from reference TRBV29-1 and TRBJ1-2): SAVISQKPSRDICQRGTSLTIQCQVDSQVTMMFWYRQQPGQSLTLIATANQGSEATYESGFVIDKFPISRPNLTFSTLTVSNMSPEDSSIYLCSTRGGKGANYGYTFGSGTRLTVV.

This sequence joins TRBV2 and TRBJ1-4. Germline V CDR1 and CDR2: SNHLY, FYNNEI. There are 15 residues in the CDR3. This CDR3 reads CASSAVGNPNEKLFF. Filled out from reference TRBV2 and TRBJ1-4, the complete variable domain reads EPEVTQTPSHQVTQMGQEVILRCVPISNHLYFYWYRQILGQKVEFLVSFYNNEISEKSEIFDDQFSVERPDGSNFTLKIRSTKLEDSAMYFCASSAVGNPNEKLFFGSGTQLSVL.

V gene TRBV5-1 combines with J gene TRBJ1-1. CDR3 size: 12 residues. Germline CDR1 reads SGHRS; CDR2 reads YFSETQ. CDR3 sequence reads: CASSLDRVEAFF.

This chain connects TRBV23-1 to TRBJ2-2; without DNA, the TCRdb call of TRBD1 cannot be checked. TRBV23-1 is an ORF; its function is uncertain. CDR3 size: 18 residues. CDR3 in amino acids: CASSQTGPDRRNTGELFF.